This T cell receptor (beta chain) derives from a study of T cells after yellow fever vaccination. Across the study: Where fractions had low cell numbers, libraries were prepared from them with the SMART-Seq v4 Ultra Low Input RNA kit.

General study findings and limits: Most clones from primary vaccination resurfaced after the booster (nearly 97% CD4, 75% to 90% CD8). Although the secondary response was weaker, it peaked faster, at day 5 versus 15.

Template switching by 5'RACE produced TCR cDNA, adding a universal primer site and UMIs. TCRdb re-analysed the 5' RACE reads in MiXCR, keeping a single row per CDR3 protein. The table has about 300,000 distinct CDR3 sequences, about 4% seen once; the top ten hold around 24%. At least ten counts were recorded for this clonotype. Its antigen is currently unknown. The source was PBMCs, collected 5 days after the yellow fever booster vaccination. This receptor was identified in a man aged 18-30 years who received the YFV17D yellow fever vaccine.

The CDR3 nucleotides read TGTGCCAGCGCGCGGACAGGGGGCGCGTATGAAAAACTGTTTTTT. This sequence encodes CASARTGGAYEKLFF. The V gene is TRBV27, the J gene TRBJ1-4; TRBD1 matches 11 bases. Unmatched junction bases numbered 8, after V lost 8 bases and J lost 6 bases. The germline V gene has CDR1 MNHEY and CDR2 SMNVEV (reference sequence). CDR3 length: 15 amino acids.